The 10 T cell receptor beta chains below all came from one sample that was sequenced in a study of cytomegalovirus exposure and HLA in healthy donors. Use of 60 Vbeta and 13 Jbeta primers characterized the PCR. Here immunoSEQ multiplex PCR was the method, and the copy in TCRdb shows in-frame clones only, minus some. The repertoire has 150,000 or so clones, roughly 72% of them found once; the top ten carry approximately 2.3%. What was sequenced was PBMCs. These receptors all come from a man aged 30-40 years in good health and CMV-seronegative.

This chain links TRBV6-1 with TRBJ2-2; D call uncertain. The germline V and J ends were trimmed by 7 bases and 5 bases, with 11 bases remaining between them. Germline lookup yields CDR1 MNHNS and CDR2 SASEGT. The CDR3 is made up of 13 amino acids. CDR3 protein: CASISFVTGELFF. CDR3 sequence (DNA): TGTGCCAGCATCTCGTTTGTTACCGGGGAGCTGTTTTTT.

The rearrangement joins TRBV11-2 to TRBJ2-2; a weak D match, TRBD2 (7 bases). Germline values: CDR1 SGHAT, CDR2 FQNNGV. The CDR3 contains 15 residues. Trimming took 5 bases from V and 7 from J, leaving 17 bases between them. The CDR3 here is CASSPSRGAGGELFF. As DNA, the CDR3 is TGTGCCAGCAGCCCCAGTCGGGGGGCGGGCGGGGAGCTGTTTTTT. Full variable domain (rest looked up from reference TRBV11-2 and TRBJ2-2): EAGVAQSPRYKIIEKRQSVAFWCNPISGHATLYWYQQILGQGPKLLIQFQNNGVVDDSQLPKDRFSAERLKGVDSTLKIQPAKLEDSAVYLCASSPSRGAGGELFFGEGSRLTVL.

The CDR3 loop is CASSPAGQGFDYGYTF. The DNA of the CDR3 is TGTGCCAGCTCCCCCGCGGGACAGGGGTTCGACTATGGCTACACCTTC. The chain recombines TRBV18 with TRBJ1-2; 10 nucleotides line up with TRBD1. The CDR3 is 16 residues long. From germline, CDR1 is KGHSH and CDR2 LQKENI. The junction had 10 bases not matched to a gene; V was cut back by 6 bases and J by 3 bases.

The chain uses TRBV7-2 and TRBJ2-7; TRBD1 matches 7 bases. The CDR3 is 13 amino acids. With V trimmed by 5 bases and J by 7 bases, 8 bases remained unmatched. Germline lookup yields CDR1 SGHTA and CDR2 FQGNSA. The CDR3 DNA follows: TGTGCCAGCAGCCCGGGACAGTTGGGGGAGCAGTACTTC. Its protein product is CASSPGQLGEQYF. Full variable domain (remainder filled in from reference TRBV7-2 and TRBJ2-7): GAGVSQSPSNKVTEKGKDVELRCDPISGHTALYWYRQSLGQGLEFLIYFQGNSAPDKSGLPSDRFSAERTGGSVSTLTIQRTQQEDSAVYLCASSPGQLGEQYFGPGTRLTVT.

The chain's CDR3 is CASSQDTSGGWNTGELFF. The DNA of the CDR3 is TGTGCCAGCAGCCAAGATACTAGCGGGGGCTGGAACACCGGGGAGCTGTTTTTT. The chain couples TRBV4-2 to TRBJ2-2, with 11 bases identical to TRBD2. V lost 0 bases, J lost 1 base, and 4 bases stayed unmatched. CDR3 length: 18 residues. Germline V gene data show CDR1 as LGHNA and CDR2 as YNFKEQ.

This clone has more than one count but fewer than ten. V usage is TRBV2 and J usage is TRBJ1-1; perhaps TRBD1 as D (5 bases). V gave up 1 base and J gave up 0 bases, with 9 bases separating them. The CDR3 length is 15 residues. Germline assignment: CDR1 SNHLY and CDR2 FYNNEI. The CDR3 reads CASSEGQFLNTEAFF. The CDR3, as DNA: TGTGCCAGCAGTGAAGGACAGTTCTTGAACACTGAAGCTTTCTTT.

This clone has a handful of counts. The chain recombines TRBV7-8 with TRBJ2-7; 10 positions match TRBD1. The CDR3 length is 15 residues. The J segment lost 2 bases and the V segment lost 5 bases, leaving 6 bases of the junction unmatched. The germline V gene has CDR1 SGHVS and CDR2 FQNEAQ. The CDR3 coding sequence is TGTGCCAGCAGCCCCCGGGACAGGGGCCCCTACGAGCAGTACTTC. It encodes CASSPRDRGPYEQYF.

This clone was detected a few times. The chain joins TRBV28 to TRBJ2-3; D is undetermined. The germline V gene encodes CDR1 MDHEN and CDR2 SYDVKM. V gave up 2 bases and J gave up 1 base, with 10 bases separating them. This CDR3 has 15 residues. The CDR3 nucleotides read TGTGCCAGCAGTTTAGTAGTCCCCGGCACAGATACGCAGTATTTT. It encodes CASSLVVPGTDTQYF. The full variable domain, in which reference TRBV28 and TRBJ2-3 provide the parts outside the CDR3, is DVKVTQSSRYLVKRTGEKVFLECVQDMDHENMFWYRQDPGLGLRLIYFSYDVKMKEKGDIPEGYSVSREKKERFSLILESASTNQTSMYLCASSLVVPGTDTQYFGPGTRLTVL.

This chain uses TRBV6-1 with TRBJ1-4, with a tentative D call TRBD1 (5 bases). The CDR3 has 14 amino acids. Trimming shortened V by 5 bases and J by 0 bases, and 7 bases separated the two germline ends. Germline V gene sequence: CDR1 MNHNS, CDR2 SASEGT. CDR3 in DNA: TGTGCCAGCAGTCACAGGACAACTAATGAAAAACTGTTTTTT. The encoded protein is CASSHRTTNEKLFF.

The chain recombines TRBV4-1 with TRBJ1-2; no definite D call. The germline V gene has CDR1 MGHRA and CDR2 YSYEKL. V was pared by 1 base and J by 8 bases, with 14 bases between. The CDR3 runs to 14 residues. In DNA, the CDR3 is TGCGCCAGCAGCCAAGCCGTCGGTCGGGTCGGCTACACCTTC. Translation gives CASSQAVGRVGYTF.